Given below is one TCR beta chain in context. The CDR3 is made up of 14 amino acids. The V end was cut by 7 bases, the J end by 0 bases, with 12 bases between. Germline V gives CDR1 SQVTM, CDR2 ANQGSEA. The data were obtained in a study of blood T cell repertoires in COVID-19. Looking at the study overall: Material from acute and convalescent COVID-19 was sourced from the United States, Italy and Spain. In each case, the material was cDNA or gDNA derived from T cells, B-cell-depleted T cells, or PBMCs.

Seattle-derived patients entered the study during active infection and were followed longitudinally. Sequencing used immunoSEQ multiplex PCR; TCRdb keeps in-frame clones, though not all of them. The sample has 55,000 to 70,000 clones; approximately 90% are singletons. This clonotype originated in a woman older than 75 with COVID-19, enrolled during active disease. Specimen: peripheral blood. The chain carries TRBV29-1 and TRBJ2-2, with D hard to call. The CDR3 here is CSAVELTNTGELFF. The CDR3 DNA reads TGCAGCGCTGTGGAGCTAACGAACACCGGGGAGCTGTTTTTT.